These T cell receptor beta chains were read from a single sample in a study. TCRdb processed the 5' RACE reads anew with MiXCR; each CDR3 protein has one entry. The sample yields about 43,000 distinct CDR3 sequences, roughly 23% seen once. Source material: Tregs sorted from a lymph node. The receptors shown here come from a female donor with breast cancer. Both conserved end residues are part of each CDR3. Fields, in order: D gene, V gene, clone size, J gene, CDR3 protein, CDR3 DNA. The D gene is left open where the match is weak. Some rows mark clone size as missing; the rest say once, few, many or name a class of expanded clone.

>.|TRBV15|.|TRBJ2-1
CATSRDLQGSNEQFF
TGTGCCACCAGCAGAGATCTTCAGGGGAGCAATGAGCAGTTCTTC
>.|TRBV13|few|TRBJ1-5
CASSLRGDGTNQPQHF
TGTGCCAGCAGCCTACGGGGGGACGGTACCAATCAGCCCCAGCATTTT
>TRBD1|TRBV10-3|few|TRBJ2-7
CAISETGVSDEQYF
TGTGCCATCAGTGAGACAGGGGTGTCGGACGAGCAGTACTTC
>TRBD2|TRBV20-1|few|TRBJ2-2
CSANEGLAGSGELFF
TGCAGTGCTAATGAGGGACTAGCGGGATCCGGGGAGCTGTTTTTT
>TRBD1|TRBV5-1|many|TRBJ2-1
CASSLRDRTYNEQFF
TGCGCCAGCAGCCTCCGGGACAGGACCTACAATGAGCAGTTCTTC
>TRBD2|TRBV6-6|.|TRBJ2-3
CASSYPTTAYLAGGPTDTQYF
TGTGCCAGCAGTTACCCGACAACAGCGTATCTAGCGGGGGGCCCCACAGATACGCAGTATTTT
>.|TRBV4-1|many|TRBJ1-3
CASSPSDFSGNTIYF
TGCGCCAGCAGCCCATCAGATTTCTCTGGAAACACCATATATTTT
>.|TRBV5-1|few|TRBJ1-6
CASSLEGNNSPLHF
TGCGCCAGCAGCTTGGAAGGGAATAATTCACCCCTCCACTTT
>.|TRBV5-5|many|TRBJ2-7
CASSLAFYEQYF
TGTGCCAGCAGCTTGGCCTTCTACGAGCAGTACTTC
>TRBD1|TRBV5-1|once|TRBJ1-2
CASSLAGAGGVNYGYTF
TGCGCCAGCAGCTTGGCAGGGGCAGGGGGCGTTAACTATGGCTACACCTTC
>TRBD1|TRBV5-1|few|TRBJ2-2
CASSSQGSTGELFF
TGCGCCAGCAGCTCACAGGGGAGTACCGGGGAGCTGTTTTTT
>TRBD2|TRBV3-1|few|TRBJ2-1
CASSQGLAGGSVF
TGTGCCAGCAGCCAAGGACTAGCGGGAGGGTCAGTCTTC
>.|TRBV9|.|TRBJ2-1
CASSVVGTSNEQFF
TGTGCCAGCAGCGTAGTCGGTACTAGCAATGAGCAGTTCTTC
>.|TRBV28|many|TRBJ2-7
CASSWGRGYEQYF
TGTGCCAGCAGTTGGGGACGAGGATACGAGCAGTACTTC
>.|TRBV5-1|.|TRBJ2-1
CASSLMGKKNKQFF
TGCGCCAGCAGCCTGATGGGGAAGAAGAATAAGCAGTTCTTC
>.|TRBV6-2/TRBV6-3|many|TRBJ2-1
CASSSIHSRYEQFF
TGTGCCAGCAGCTCCATACATAGTCGCTATGAGCAGTTCTTC
>TRBD1|TRBV20-1|many|TRBJ2-2
CSAKDRGTTGELFF
TGCAGTGCTAAGGACAGGGGAACCACCGGGGAGCTGTTTTTT
>.|TRBV5-1|many|TRBJ2-7
CASSLGDTYYEQYF
TGCGCCAGCAGCTTGGGTGACACTTACTACGAGCAGTACTTC
>TRBD1|TRBV20-1|.|TRBJ2-4
CSAGQGQYPNIQYF
TGCAGTGCCGGACAGGGTCAATACCCAAACATTCAGTACTTC
>.|TRBV3-1|many|TRBJ2-1
CASRDTDGRNEQFF
TGTGCCAGCAGGGATACTGACGGAAGGAATGAGCAGTTCTTC
>TRBD2|TRBV7-3|.|TRBJ2-1
CASSLAGGRADEQFF
TGTGCCAGCAGCTTAGCGGGGGGCCGTGCCGATGAGCAGTTCTTC
>.|TRBV7-2|many|TRBJ1-2
CASSLLNPDSLPGYTF
TGTGCCAGCAGCTTACTTAATCCGGACAGCCTCCCTGGCTACACCTTC
>.|TRBV4-1|many|TRBJ2-7
CASSFGPLDEQYF
TGCGCCAGCAGCTTCGGGCCCCTCGACGAGCAGTACTTC
>TRBD2|TRBV9|few|TRBJ2-5
CASSLSIAGVQETQYF
TGTGCCAGCAGCCTCTCCATAGCGGGCGTTCAAGAGACCCAGTACTTC
>TRBD2|TRBV7-9|.|TRBJ2-1
CASSVSGSRIAGQFF
TGTGCCAGCAGTGTTAGCGGGAGCCGTATTGCTGGGCAGTTCTTC
>.|TRBV10-2|few|TRBJ2-1
CASQQGGTGNEQFF
TGCGCCAGCCAGCAGGGCGGGACTGGCAATGAGCAGTTCTTC
>.|TRBV5-1|.|TRBJ2-2
CASSLRTNTGELFF
TGCGCCAGCAGCCTTCGGACGAACACCGGGGAGCTGTTTTTT
>TRBD2|TRBV6-1|few|TRBJ2-7
CASSVLAGGTHEQYF
TGTGCCAGCAGTGTATTAGCGGGAGGCACCCACGAGCAGTACTTC
>TRBD2|TRBV15|.|TRBJ2-3
CATSPQAGGADTQYF
TGTGCCACCAGTCCACAAGCGGGAGGGGCAGATACGCAGTATTTT
>.|TRBV6-5|many|TRBJ1-2
CASSSTTLIRDNYGYTF
TGTGCCAGCAGCTCCACGACACTAATCCGGGACAACTATGGCTACACCTTC
>.|TRBV9|few|TRBJ2-7
CASSVVEPKNEQYF
TGTGCCAGCAGCGTAGTGGAGCCCAAAAACGAGCAGTACTTC
>TRBD1|TRBV5-1|.|TRBJ2-5
CASSGGTGGYRETQYF
TGCGCCAGCAGCGGCGGGACAGGGGGATACCGAGAGACCCAGTACTTC
>.|TRBV7-9|few|TRBJ1-2
CASSREYANYGYTF
TGTGCCAGCAGCCGGGAATACGCTAACTATGGCTACACCTTC
>TRBD2|TRBV6-5|.|TRBJ2-7
CASRRTSGLVEQYF
TGTGCCAGCAGACGGACTAGCGGGTTAGTCGAGCAGTACTTC
>.|TRBV12-3/TRBV12-4|many|TRBJ2-1
CASSLGASNERFF
TGTGCCAGCAGTTTAGGGGCGTCGAATGAGCGGTTCTTC
>.|TRBV19|few|TRBJ2-4
CASSIGTEGDIQYF
TGTGCCAGTAGTATAGGGACAGAAGGAGACATTCAGTACTTC
>TRBD1|TRBV18|.|TRBJ2-7
CASSPTGGPNEQYF
TGTGCCAGCTCACCCACAGGGGGCCCCAACGAGCAGTACTTC
>TRBD2|TRBV25-1|.|TRBJ2-1
CASSAVPGPSGDSYNEQFF
TGTGCCAGCAGTGCGGTGCCGGGCCCTAGCGGAGACTCCTACAATGAGCAGTTCTTC
>.|TRBV2|.|TRBJ2-7
CASSGQETNYEQYF
TGTGCCAGCAGTGGTCAGGAGACGAACTACGAGCAGTACTTC
>TRBD2|TRBV10-3|many|TRBJ2-3
CAISEWLAGEGLADTQYF
TGTGCCATCAGTGAGTGGCTAGCGGGAGAAGGTTTGGCAGATACGCAGTATTTT
>.|TRBV29-1|medium-sized|TRBJ2-7
CSVMHGEQYF
TGCAGCGTTATGCATGGCGAGCAGTACTTC
>.|TRBV4-1|many|TRBJ2-5
CASSRDETQYF
TGCGCCAGCAGCCGGGACGAGACCCAGTACTTC
>.|TRBV27|.|TRBJ2-7
CASSEAISYEQYF
TGTGCCAGCAGTGAGGCCATCTCCTACGAGCAGTACTTC
>TRBD1|TRBV7-8|.|TRBJ2-5
CASSSSGTVQETQYF
TGTGCCAGCAGCTCCTCCGGGACAGTCCAAGAGACCCAGTACTTC
>TRBD2|TRBV20-1|.|TRBJ2-7
CSARDPSGSDEQYF
TGCAGTGCTAGAGACCCGAGCGGGAGTGACGAGCAGTACTTC
>.|TRBV27|few|TRBJ1-1
CASSPGTPYTEAFF
TGTGCCAGCAGTCCCGGGACACCCTACACTGAAGCTTTCTTT
>.|TRBV28|.|TRBJ1-2
CASTLPGFLGYTF
TGTGCCAGCACCCTCCCAGGGTTTTTGGGCTACACCTTC
>.|TRBV27|few|TRBJ2-1
CASSFRRGKYDLNEQFF
TGTGCCAGCAGTTTTCGGCGCGGGAAGTACGATTTGAATGAGCAGTTCTTC
>TRBD2|TRBV20-1|many|TRBJ2-2
CSARDPVAGEAGELFF
TGCAGTGCTAGAGATCCGGTAGCGGGAGAGGCCGGGGAGCTGTTTTTT
>.|TRBV6-6|many|TRBJ2-3
CASSGELGPSTDTQYF
TGTGCCAGCAGTGGCGAACTCGGCCCGAGCACAGATACGCAGTATTTT
>.|TRBV5-1|many|TRBJ2-1
CASSLAGIRGNEQFF
TGCGCCAGCAGCTTGGCCGGGATCCGTGGCAATGAGCAGTTCTTC
>.|TRBV7-9|many|TRBJ2-1
CASSPNRDFEQFF
TGTGCCAGCAGCCCCAACCGGGACTTCGAGCAGTTCTTC
>TRBD2|TRBV4-1|few|TRBJ2-7
CASSQEAGDRQYEQYF
TGCGCCAGCAGCCAAGAAGCGGGAGATCGACAGTACGAGCAGTACTTC
>.|TRBV19|few|TRBJ2-1
CASSIGQYNEQFF
TGTGCCAGTAGTATTGGGCAGTACAATGAGCAGTTCTTC
>.|TRBV7-2|.|TRBJ2-3
CASSLIAATDTQYF
TGTGCCAGCAGCCTTATAGCGGCCACAGATACGCAGTATTTT
>TRBD2|TRBV4-1|.|TRBJ2-3
CASSQEVAGGADTQYF
TGCGCCAGCAGCCAAGAGGTAGCGGGAGGGGCAGATACGCAGTATTTT
>TRBD1|TRBV6-1|many|TRBJ2-1
CASSMGQGADEQFF
TGTGCCAGCAGTATGGGACAGGGGGCTGATGAGCAGTTCTTC
>.|TRBV12-3/TRBV12-4|many|TRBJ1-2
CASSEQGNYGYTF
TGTGCCAGCAGTGAACAGGGAAACTATGGCTACACCTTC
>.|TRBV28|few|TRBJ1-5
CASSFGINQPQHF
TGTGCCAGCAGTTTTGGTATTAATCAGCCCCAGCATTTT